The TCR beta chain described here comes from a study of spatial heterogeneity in lung cancer. TCRdb used MiXCR to reprocess the 5' RACE reads, holding one entry per CDR3 protein. Of about 92,000 distinct CDR3 sequences listed, approximately 12% are singletons. Time point meaning: sample taken at primary tumor resection. Unsorted whole RNA from tumor, nontumor lung or frozen PBMC underwent sequencing. This clonotype originated in a male donor with early-stage non-small cell lung cancer. The sequencing used PBMCs, collected at surgery.

CDR3 region: CASTGLAGPTYNEQFF. CDR3 DNA sequence: TGTGCCAGCACCGGACTAGCGGGGCCTACCTACAATGAGCAGTTCTTC. The chain combines TRBV6-5 with TRBJ2-1, with 12 bases aligning to TRBD2. The J segment lost 2 bases and the V segment lost 7 bases, leaving 6 bases of the junction unmatched. Looked up from germline, CDR1 is MNHEY and CDR2 is SVGAGI. The length of the CDR3 is 16 residues.